These 11 T cell receptor beta chains share one sample of origin, sequenced in a study of T cell responses to AZD1222 COVID-19 vaccine. Assay used: immunoSEQ multiplex PCR; TCRdb lists only in-frame clones, some missing. The table includes about 88,000 clones, approximately 88% detected once. The specimen was peripheral blood, collected 28 days after the second AZD1222 dose. The receptors originated from an adult who received the AZD1222 COVID-19 vaccine.

The chain recombines TRBV5-6 with TRBJ2-3, with 9 bases that match TRBD2. The CDR3 has 16 amino acids. Germline assignment: CDR1 SGHDT and CDR2 YYEEEE. Trimming removed 1 base from V and 2 bases from J; junction bases left unmatched: 5. The CDR3 loop is CASSLWRGGNTDTQYF. CDR3 bases: TGTGCCAGCAGCTTGTGGCGGGGGGGAAACACAGATACGCAGTATTTT.

The chain couples TRBV6-6 to TRBJ2-1; possibly TRBD1 for D (5 bases). This CDR3 comprises 11 residues. Germline lookup yields CDR1 MNHNY and CDR2 SVGAGI (reference sequence). V was trimmed by 6 bases and J by 10 bases, leaving 10 bases between them. DNA of the CDR3: TGTGCCAGCAGCTCTGACAGAGAGCAGTTCTTC. Translation: CASSSDREQFF.

This chain uses TRBV6-5 with TRBJ1-4; D gene unclear. This CDR3 region has 14 residues. Germline-derived CDR1 and CDR2 are MNHEY and SVGAGI. V lost 6 bases to trimming and J lost 2 bases, with 10 bases between them. The CDR3 nucleotides read TGTGCCAGCAGAACCCGGGCCACTAATGAAAAACTGTTTTTT. Protein sequence: CASRTRATNEKLFF.

The V and J genes are TRBV7-2 and TRBJ2-4; D is ambiguous. V lost 3 bases and J lost 5, with 8 bases in between. The CDR3 is 13 amino acids. Germline loops: CDR1 SGHTA, CDR2 FQGNSA. CDR3 nucleotides: TGTGCCAGCAGCTTTTGGGCACAAAACATTCAGTACTTC. Translating it yields CASSFWAQNIQYF. Drawing the rest from reference TRBV7-2 and TRBJ2-4, the complete variable domain is GAGVSQSPSNKVTEKGKDVELRCDPISGHTALYWYRQSLGQGLEFLIYFQGNSAPDKSGLPSDRFSAERTGGSVSTLTIQRTQQEDSAVYLCASSFWAQNIQYFGAGTRLSVL.

The genes are TRBV4-1 and TRBJ1-1, with TRBD1 matching over 12 bases. The V gene end was trimmed by 4 bases and the J gene end by 11 bases; junction bases not matched to a gene: 8. The CDR3 is made up of 14 amino acids. Germline CDR1 and CDR2: MGHRA and YSYEKL. The CDR3 nucleotides read TGCGCCAGCAGCCTGGGGGACAGGGGGCTCGATGCTTTCTTT. It translates to CASSLGDRGLDAFF.

The chain couples TRBV27 to TRBJ2-3, with 10 bases matching TRBD2. The V and J ends lost 4 bases and 8 bases, in that order; junction bases with no gene match: 9. Germline V gives CDR1 MNHEY, CDR2 SMNVEV (reference sequence). The length of the CDR3 is 15 residues. The CDR3 sequence is CASSSSGGRPGTQYF. CDR3 nucleotide sequence: TGTGCCAGCAGTTCTAGCGGGGGCCGTCCAGGTACGCAGTATTTT.

This clone has only a few counts. This chain connects TRBV7-8 to TRBJ1-1; D ambiguous. The V end was cut by 5 bases, the J end by 4 bases, with 14 bases between. CDR3 size: 14 residues. Germline CDR1 reads SGHVS; CDR2 reads FQNEAQ. The CDR3, as DNA: TGTGCCAGCAGCCCCCGAAGGGTCGGCACTGAAGCTTTCTTT. This encodes CASSPRRVGTEAFF.

This chain connects TRBV9 to TRBJ2-3; TRBD2 matches 11 bases. From germline, CDR1 is SGDLS and CDR2 YYNGEE. The CDR3 loop spans 13 amino acids. The V segment lost 2 bases and the J segment 12 bases; nucleotides outside the gene matches: 5. CDR3 in DNA: TGTGCCAGCAGCGTCATAGCGGGGGGGCCCCAGTATTTT. Its protein is CASSVIAGGPQYF.

The CDR3 coding sequence is TGTGCCAGCAGCTTAGCGGGGGGCCTTTATAGCAATCAGCCCCAGCATTTT. Translating it yields CASSLAGGLYSNQPQHF. V is TRBV7-2 and J is TRBJ1-5; TRBD1 might be the D (6 bases). The V end was cut by 0 bases, the J end by 0 bases, with 12 bases between. Germline loops: CDR1 SGHTA, CDR2 FQGNSA. The CDR3 sequence is 17 residues long. The complete variable domain, with remaining parts taken from reference TRBV7-2 and TRBJ1-5, reads GAGVSQSPSNKVTEKGKDVELRCDPISGHTALYWYRQSLGQGLEFLIYFQGNSAPDKSGLPSDRFSAERTGGSVSTLTIQRTQQEDSAVYLCASSLAGGLYSNQPQHFGDGTRLSIL.

The J gene is TRBJ1-3, the V gene TRBV4-1, with a weak D call TRBD1 (5 bases). CDR3 length equals 17 residues. Trimming removed 5 bases from V and 0 bases from J, with 17 bases in between. Germline V gives CDR1 MGHRA, CDR2 YSYEKL. Here the CDR3 DNA reads TGCGCCAGCAGCGTTCAACCGGGGGTTATCTCTGGAAACACCATATATTTT. Residues: CASSVQPGVISGNTIYF.

This chain connects TRBV6-5 to TRBJ1-5; weak D call: TRBD1 (5 bases). V was pared by 6 bases and J by 3 bases, with 12 bases between. Germline V gene lookup returns CDR1 MNHEY and CDR2 SVGAGI. The CDR3 is made up of 14 amino acids. CDR3 nucleotides: TGTGCCAGCAGACCAGACAGTGTCAATCAGCCCCAGCATTTT. Translating it yields CASRPDSVNQPQHF.